This TCR beta chain is from a study of CD8+CD57+ T cells in acquired aplastic anemia. At the level of the study: When averaged, DNA from sorted CD4+ and CD8+ cells came to around 3.4 ug.

CD8+CD57+ cell expansion, shown by flow cytometry, had occurred in the patients selected for sequencing. Untreated patients provided the blood samples, with no therapy given before sampling. CDR1 and CDR2 from the germline V gene are MGHRA and YSYEKL. Deletions cut 3 bases from V and 0 bases from J, with 9 bases between. The CDR3 runs 16 residues. Study results and caveats: Roughly 31 was the count of CD8+ CDR3 sequences that patients shared with controls. Significance was not reached for CD8+ Simpson's diversity between patients and controls.

CDR3 and TCR beta VDJ profiling relied on a genomic DNA template. A single record per CDR3 protein comes from TCRdb applying MiXCR to the reads. Of 150,000 to 160,000 distinct CDR3 sequences detected, approximately 52% appear once; the ten largest clones hold about 12%. This clonotype came up many times. Its antigen is as yet unknown. The material sequenced was sorted CD4+, CD8+, or CD8+CD57+ T cells (not recorded which) from PBMCs. The origin of this receptor is a human donor with aplastic anemia. This rearrangement joins TRBV4-1 to TRBJ1-6; no clear D gene. CDR3 bases: TGCGCCAGCAGCCAGGACGGTAGCTCCTATAATTCACCCCTCCACTTT. Translating gives CASSQDGSSYNSPLHF.